These T cell receptor beta chains were read from a single sample in a study of identifying expanded T cells in peripheral blood. Clones were sequenced by immunoSEQ multiplex PCR, and TCRdb holds only the in-frame ones, with some missing. The sample yields more than 45,000 clones, about 83% seen once. Sequenced sample: blood. These receptors came from a person between 18 and 69 years old in good health. Each CDR3 is given with its conserved first and last residue. A D gene is named only where the DNA matches it firmly. Where a row states a size, it is once, few, many or the class of an expanded clone; other rows omit it.

>-|TRBV11-2|-|TRBJ2-4
TGTGCCAGCAGCTTAGACGGTCGCTTACTAGCCAAAAACATTCAGTACTTC
CASSLDGRLLAKNIQYF
>TRBD2|TRBV5-6|-|TRBJ2-3
TGTGCCAGCAGCTTGGCCGCAGCGGGGGACCGCACAGATACGCAGTATTTT
CASSLAAAGDRTDTQYF
>-|TRBV10-2|once|TRBJ2-3
TGCGCCAGCTCGTTCACAGATACGCAGTATTTT
CASSFTDTQYF
>TRBD1|TRBV5-4|-|TRBJ2-5
TGTGCCAGCAGCCCGACCTTGACAGGGGCCCAAGAGACCCAGTACTTC
CASSPTLTGAQETQYF
>-|TRBV5-1|-|TRBJ1-4
TGCGCCAGCAGCTTAACAGCAACTAATGAAAAACTGTTTTTT
CASSLTATNEKLFF
>-|TRBV27|-|TRBJ2-5
TGTGCCAGCCGCGGGTTTGGGGAGACCCAGTACTTC
CASRGFGETQYF
>TRBD2|TRBV19|-|TRBJ2-3
TGTGCCAGTAGTATAGTCCCGGGACTAGCGGGGTATACGCAGTATTTT
CASSIVPGLAGYTQYF
>-|TRBV7-9|-|TRBJ1-2
TGTGCCAGCAGTTCAGGGCGGGTTGGCGGCTACACCTTC
CASSSGRVGGYTF
>-|TRBV18|-|TRBJ2-1
TGTGCCAGCTCACCACCTCAGGGGTACAATGAGCAGTTCTTC
CASSPPQGYNEQFF
>TRBD1|TRBV2|-|TRBJ1-2
TGTGCCAGCAGTGAGGGGACAGGGTTGATCTATGGCTACACCTTC
CASSEGTGLIYGYTF
>-|TRBV30|-|TRBJ1-2
TGTGCCTGGAGTACCTTAGGGGGGAACTATGGCTACACCTTC
CAWSTLGGNYGYTF
>TRBD1|TRBV5-6|-|TRBJ2-7
TGTGCCAGCAGCTTCGAGGGACAGGGGGCTTACGAGCAGTACTTC
CASSFEGQGAYEQYF
>-|TRBV2|-|TRBJ1-1
TGTGCCAGCAGTGGAGAGGGGGACACTGAAGCTTTCTTT
CASSGEGDTEAFF
>-|TRBV27|-|TRBJ2-1
TGTGCCAGCAGTTTCCGCGGACAGATTAACAATGAGCAGTTCTTC
CASSFRGQINNEQFF
>-|TRBV6-6|-|TRBJ1-4
TGTGCCAGCAGTTACTCGAACCGGGGGAGCGAAAAACTGTTTTTT
CASSYSNRGSEKLFF
>-|TRBV4-2|few|TRBJ2-7
TGTGCCAGCAGCCAAGCAGGGCAATCCTACGAGCAGTACTTC
CASSQAGQSYEQYF
>-|TRBV18|-|TRBJ2-1
TGTGCCAGCTCCCAAGCAAGCGGCCAGCAGTTCTTC
CASSQASGQQFF
>-|TRBV6-1|-|TRBJ1-2
TGTGCCAGCAGTGAAGTACAGAACTATGGCTACACCTTC
CASSEVQNYGYTF
>TRBD1|TRBV6-5|-|TRBJ1-2
TGTGCCAGCAGTTGGGGGACAGTTAACTATGGCTACACCTTC
CASSWGTVNYGYTF
>-|TRBV27|-|TRBJ1-5
TGTGCCAGCAGCCAAAGCTCCTCGAGTCAGCCCCAGCATTTT
CASSQSSSSQPQHF
>-|TRBV14|few|TRBJ2-5
TGTGCCAGCAGCGTCAAGAGGGCCTTCCAAGAGACCCAGTACTTC
CASSVKRAFQETQYF
>-|TRBV30|-|TRBJ2-5
TGTGCCTGGAGCCTACTCTGGAATCAAGAGACCCAGTACTTC
CAWSLLWNQETQYF
>-|TRBV7-2|-|TRBJ1-2
TGTGCCAGCAGCTCAGACCGGGGCATTGTCACTAACTATGGCTACACCTTC
CASSSDRGIVTNYGYTF
>-|TRBV7-9|once|TRBJ1-1
TGTGCCAGCAGCTTAGGACTCGATTCGAGAACTGAAGCTTTCTTT
CASSLGLDSRTEAFF
>TRBD2|TRBV2|-|TRBJ2-5
TGTGCCAGCAGTGAAGTGGCGGGGGGCCCTCAAGAGACCCAGTACTTC
CASSEVAGGPQETQYF
>-|TRBV20-1|-|TRBJ2-5
TGCAGTCCGCAAACCCCCAAGACCCAGTACTTC
CSPQTPKTQYF
>-|TRBV7-2|few|TRBJ1-5
TGTGCCAGCAGCTTGAGAACTGATCAGCCCCAGCATTTT
CASSLRTDQPQHF
>-|TRBV5-4|-|TRBJ2-3
TGTGCCAGCAGCTTGGACCAGAAGACGCAGTATTTT
CASSLDQKTQYF
>-|TRBV10-2|-|TRBJ2-3
TGCGCCAGCAGCCCCCTAGCGAGTGCGCAGTATTTT
CASSPLASAQYF
>-|TRBV2|few|TRBJ1-1
TGTGCCAGCAGTTGGGGAAGGGATTATGCGTACACTGAAGCTTTCTTT
CASSWGRDYAYTEAFF
>-|TRBV11-3|-|TRBJ2-7
TGTGCCAGCAGCTTCTCGGCTAGCGATCCCTACGAGCAGTACTTC
CASSFSASDPYEQYF
>-|TRBV9|-|TRBJ2-5
TGTGCCAGCAGCGTAGATAGGGGGGAGACCCAGTACTTC
CASSVDRGETQYF
>TRBD2|TRBV7-8|few|TRBJ2-7
TGTGCCAGCAGCTCTAGCGGGAGGTCCTACGAGCAGTACTTC
CASSSSGRSYEQYF
>TRBD2|TRBV11-2|-|TRBJ2-2
TGTGCCAGCAGCTTAGGAGCGGGGGGATTAACACGAAAGCTGTTTTTT
CASSLGAGGLTRKLFF
>-|TRBV4-3|-|TRBJ2-5
TGCGCCAGCAGCCAAGGTTTTCGCAGGGACCAAGAGACCCAGTACTTC
CASSQGFRRDQETQYF
>TRBD2|TRBV7-7|-|TRBJ2-1
TGTGCCAGCAGCTCCGGACTAGCGGGGGCCGGGGAGCAGTTCTTC
CASSSGLAGAGEQFF
>-|TRBV18|few|TRBJ1-1
TGTGCCAGCTCAGAGGAGACATACCCAGGGAAGGACACTGAAGCTTTCTTT
CASSEETYPGKDTEAFF
>-|TRBV6-1|once|TRBJ2-1
TGTGCCAGCAGTGTTCTACACAGAAATGAGCAGTTCTTC
CASSVLHRNEQFF
>-|TRBV7-9|-|TRBJ2-5
TGTGCCAGCAGCGACGACAGGTACCAAGAGACCCAGTACTTC
CASSDDRYQETQYF
>TRBD2|TRBV29-1|-|TRBJ2-7
TGCAGCGTTGAATTGGGCCTTATAGCGGGAGGGCCAAACGAGCAGTACTTC
CSVELGLIAGGPNEQYF
>TRBD2|TRBV18|-|TRBJ2-5
TGTGCCAGCTCACCACGACTAGCGAATCAAGAGACCCAGTACTTC
CASSPRLANQETQYF
>TRBD1|TRBV5-8|-|TRBJ2-6
TGTGCCAGCAGCCCTCTTGGGACAGGGTTTATCTCTGGGGCCAACGTCCTGACTTTC
CASSPLGTGFISGANVLTF
>-|TRBV9|once|TRBJ2-2
TGTGCCAGCAGCGTAGAGGCAAAACCGAACACCGGGGAGCTGTTTTTT
CASSVEAKPNTGELFF
>-|TRBV6-9|-|TRBJ1-5
TGTGCCAGCAGTTTGGAAGGGTCTCAGCCCCAGCATTTT
CASSLEGSQPQHF
>-|TRBV7-9|once|TRBJ1-1
TGTGCCAGCAGGGGGGGACGGCTGAACACTGAAGCTTTCTTT
CASRGGRLNTEAFF
>TRBD2|TRBV25-1|-|TRBJ2-1
TGTGCCAGCAGTGGAGCCGGACTAGTATCGGACAATGAGCAGTTCTTC
CASSGAGLVSDNEQFF
>-|TRBV19|-|TRBJ1-1
TGTGCCAGTAGTATAGGATCCCGCCGTCGAGGGAATGAAGCTTTCTTT
CASSIGSRRRGNEAFF
>-|TRBV7-9|once|TRBJ1-2
TGTGCCAGCAGGGGGGGCACTAACTATGGCTACACCTTC
CASRGGTNYGYTF
>-|TRBV7-8|-|TRBJ1-4
TGTGCCAGCAGCTTAGCGGGTTTGCCGGCGAGTAAGAATGAAAAACTGTTTTTT
CASSLAGLPASKNEKLFF
>TRBD2|TRBV6-1|few|TRBJ2-3
TGTGCCAGCAGTGGCCTAGCGGGGGCCGGGAATACGCAGTATTTT
CASSGLAGAGNTQYF
>-|TRBV27|-|TRBJ1-5
TGTGCCAGCAGGCGACAGTACAATAGCAATCAGCCCCAGCATTTT
CASRRQYNSNQPQHF
>-|TRBV5-1|-|TRBJ2-2
TGCGCCAGCAGCCCCTCGCAGGGGCACACCGGGGAGCTGTTTTTT
CASSPSQGHTGELFF
>-|TRBV4-3|-|TRBJ2-7
TGCGCCAGCAGCCAGGCGATAGCGGCTTTAACCTACGAGCAGTACTTC
CASSQAIAALTYEQYF
>-|TRBV6-1|-|TRBJ1-6
TGTGCCAGCATTGACACCGCCACGCTTAATTCACCCCTCCACTTT
CASIDTATLNSPLHF
>TRBD2|TRBV7-9|once|TRBJ2-3
TGTGCCAGCAGCTTAGTGGGAGGGCGAACAGATACGCAGTATTTT
CASSLVGGRTDTQYF